Sequencing of this T cell receptor beta chain was carried out in a study of T cell responses to AZD1222 COVID-19 vaccine. About this clone: Its antigen remains unidentified.

Method: immunoSEQ multiplex PCR; TCRdb's copy keeps in-frame clones and lacks some. Here the sample spans about 130,000 clones, roughly 88% being singletons. Study-wide findings and caveats: The study found vaccine-associated CD4 TCRs spanning spike, dominant at 160-218 and 743-854. Reports say nearly half of spike-specific TCRs go after unmutated variant regions. A mostly white British donor set with more females was recruited, and clonal diversity was possibly underestimated.

This CDR3 comprises 13 residues. Germline V gene data show CDR1 as SGHTA and CDR2 as FQGNSA. Trimming took off 4 bases at V and 4 bases at J, with 9 bases between the two ends. This clonotype originated in an adult in good health. The rearrangement links TRBV7-2 to TRBJ2-3; D is unclear. The material sequenced was peripheral blood, taken on day 0 of AZD1222 vaccination. The CDR3 bases are TGTGCCAGCAGCTCCTACAATTCAGATACGCAGTATTTT. Amino acid sequence: CASSSYNSDTQYF.